The 7 T cell receptor beta chains below come from one sample, sequenced in a study of T-cell reconstitution after alpha-beta-depleted transplantation in children. Unique molecular identifiers were built into the TCRbeta library. TCRdb analysed the PCR reads with MiXCR anew, one entry per CDR3 protein. The sample lists around 100,000 distinct CDR3 sequences; about 6.8% were seen once. Sample: PBMCs, taken before TCRalphabeta/CD19-depleted stem cell transplant. The receptors come from a boy aged 2 to 10 with acute lymphoblastic leukemia, due to receive a stem cell transplant.

The table lists this clonotype with many counts. The chain employs TRBV11-3 and TRBJ2-1; D might be TRBD2 (7 bases). Germline CDR1 and CDR2: SGHNT and YENEEA. This CDR3 spans 15 amino acids. Between the trimmed V and J ends, which lost 2 bases and 5 bases, there was a span of 13 bases. This CDR3 is CASSLSGGPHNEQFF. CDR3 coding DNA: TGTGCCAGCAGCTTATCCGGGGGGCCCCACAATGAGCAGTTCTTC. The variable domain in full, completed from reference TRBV11-3 and TRBJ2-1, reads EAGVVQSPRYKIIEKKQPVAFWCNPISGHNTLYWYLQNLGQGPELLIRYENEEAVDDSQLPKDRFSAERLKGVDSTLKIQPAELGDSAVYLCASSLSGGPHNEQFFGPGTRLTVL.

This clonotype was seen many times. V usage is TRBV19 and J usage is TRBJ2-7; a weak D match, TRBD2 (6 bases). The CDR3 consists of 15 residues. Germline V gives CDR1 LNHDA, CDR2 SQIVND (reference sequence). V lost 5 bases and J lost 1, with 15 bases in between. In DNA, the CDR3 is TGTGCCAGTAGTTTTTCCTCGGAGGGTTCCTACGAGCAGTACTTC. It codes for CASSFSSEGSYEQYF.

This clonotype has ten or more counts. The DNA for the CDR3 is TGTGCCAGCTCACTAAAGGACCCGGTCTATTCTGGAAACACCATATATTTT. Translation gives CASSLKDPVYSGNTIYF. The chain is built from TRBV18 and TRBJ1-3; D ambiguous. The ends were cut back, 4 bases at V and 1 base at J, with 17 bases in the middle. Per germline, CDR1 KGHSH and CDR2 LQKENI. The CDR3 spans 17 residues.

This clonotype has ten or more counts. The V and J genes are TRBV24-1 and TRBJ1-1, with D unresolved. Germline V gene sequence: CDR1 KGHDR, CDR2 SFDVKD. V lost 6 bases, J lost 6 bases, and 16 bases lay in between. CDR3 length: 14 residues. The CDR3, as DNA: TGTGCCACCAGTTCCGGGAGCGCAAGGGCTGAAGCTTTCTTT. This gives the protein CATSSGSARAEAFF.

This clonotype showed up just a few times. The chain is built from TRBV4-2 and TRBJ1-1; 10 positions match TRBD1. The CDR3 is 15 residues long. Germline V lookup: CDR1 LGHNA, CDR2 YNFKEQ. Trimming removed 5 bases from V and 4 bases from J; junction bases left unmatched: 7. DNA for the CDR3: TGTGCCAGCAGCGTCAGGACAGGGGGTAGCACTGAAGCTTTCTTT. Translating it yields CASSVRTGGSTEAFF.

Concerning this clonotype itself: This may stem from a read error, because a much larger clone lies one nucleotide away. The conserved final phenylalanine or tryptophan is absent from the CDR3, which likely points to a read error. V usage is TRBV29-1 and J usage is TRBJ2-1; 15 bases are shared with TRBD2. This CDR3 has 15 residues. The V and J ends lost 7 bases and 7 bases, in that order; junction bases with no gene match: 8. Germline CDR1 and CDR2: SQVTM and ANQGSEA. The CDR3 coding sequence is TGCAGCGCTACTCGGACTAGCGGGGGGGATAATGAGCAGTTCTTG. This encodes CSATRTSGGDNEQFL.

V is TRBV12-3 or TRBV12-4 and J is TRBJ1-4; 8 bases agree with TRBD1. The CDR3 spans 13 residues. Trimming took 5 bases from V and 8 from J; bases not matched to a gene: 4. The CDR3 reads CASSPRQGEKLFF. The CDR3 bases are TGTGCCAGCAGTCCCAGACAGGGGGAAAAACTGTTTTTT.